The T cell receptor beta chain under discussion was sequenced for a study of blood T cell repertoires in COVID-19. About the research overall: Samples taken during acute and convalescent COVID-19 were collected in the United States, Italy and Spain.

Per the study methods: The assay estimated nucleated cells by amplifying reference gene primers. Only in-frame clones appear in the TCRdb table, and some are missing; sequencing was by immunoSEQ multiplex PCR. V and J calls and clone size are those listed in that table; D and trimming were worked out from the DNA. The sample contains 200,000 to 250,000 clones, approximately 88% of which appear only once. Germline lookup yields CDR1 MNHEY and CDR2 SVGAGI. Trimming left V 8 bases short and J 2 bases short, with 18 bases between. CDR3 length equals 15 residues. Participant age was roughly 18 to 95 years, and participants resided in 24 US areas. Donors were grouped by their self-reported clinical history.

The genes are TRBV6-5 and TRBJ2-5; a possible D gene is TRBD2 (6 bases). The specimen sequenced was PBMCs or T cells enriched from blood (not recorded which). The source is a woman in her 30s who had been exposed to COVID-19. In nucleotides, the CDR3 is TGTGCCAGCCGAATAGCGGAAATCCTTCAAGAGACCCAGTACTTC. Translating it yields CASRIAEILQETQYF.